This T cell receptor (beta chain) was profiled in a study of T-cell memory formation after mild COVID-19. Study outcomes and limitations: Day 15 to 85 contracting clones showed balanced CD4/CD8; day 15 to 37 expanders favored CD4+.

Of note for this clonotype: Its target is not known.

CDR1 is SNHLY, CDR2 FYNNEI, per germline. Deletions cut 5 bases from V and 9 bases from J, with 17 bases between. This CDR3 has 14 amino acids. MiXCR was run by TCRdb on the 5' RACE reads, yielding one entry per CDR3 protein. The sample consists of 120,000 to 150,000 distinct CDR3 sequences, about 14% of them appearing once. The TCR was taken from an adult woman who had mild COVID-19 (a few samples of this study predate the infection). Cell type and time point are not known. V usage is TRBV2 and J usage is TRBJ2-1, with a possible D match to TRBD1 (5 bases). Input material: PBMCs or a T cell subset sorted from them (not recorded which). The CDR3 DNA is TGTGCCAGCAGTCAAGGCCCCCTAGGGGCTGAGCAGTTCTTC. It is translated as CASSQGPLGAEQFF.